This is a list of T cell receptor beta chains from one sample in a study of blood T cell repertoires in COVID-19. TCRdb's copy holds only in-frame clones and misses some; the assay was immunoSEQ multiplex PCR. The sample lists about 260,000 clones; around 90% were seen once. The source material was peripheral blood. Receptor source: a woman aged 65 to 85 with COVID-19, enrolled during active disease. CDR3s include the opening cysteine and the closing phenylalanine or tryptophan. A D gene is named only where the DNA matches it firmly. Clone size is shown for a subset of rows, as once, few, many or a class of expanded clone.

TRBJ1-2 - - TRBV4-2 TGTGCCAGCAGCCTCTGGCCCTATGGCTACACCTTC CASSLWPYGYTF
TRBJ1-5 - - TRBV6-5 TGTGCCAGCAGCGTAAGCTTGGGCAAGGAGCCCCAGCATTTT CASSVSLGKEPQHF
TRBJ2-5 - once TRBV28 TGTGCCAGCAGTTTACCCCAGACAGGTCAGGAGACCCAGTACTTC CASSLPQTGQETQYF
TRBJ1-6 TRBD1 - TRBV3-1/TRBV3-2 TGTGCCAGCAGCCAAGGGGACAGGCAAAATTCGCCCCTCCACTTT CASSQGDRQNSPLHF
TRBJ1-6 TRBD1 - TRBV7-2 TGTGCCAGCAGCCCGGACAGGGGAGGCAATTCACCCCTCCACTTT CASSPDRGGNSPLHF
TRBJ1-6 - - TRBV5-1 TGCGCCAGCAGCTTCGAGAGAGCAGGCAATAATTCACCCCTCCACTTT CASSFERAGNNSPLHF
TRBJ2-7 TRBD2 once TRBV5-6 TGTGCCAGCAGCCCCGGACTAGCGGTAACCTACGAGCAGTACTTC CASSPGLAVTYEQYF
TRBJ1-2 - - TRBV12-3/TRBV12-4 TGTGCCAGCAGTCCATTGGGCGACTATGGCTACACCTTC CASSPLGDYGYTF
TRBJ2-3 TRBD2 - TRBV6-6 TGTGCCAGCAGTTACTCGGCGGGAGTTCTAGATACGCAGTATTTT CASSYSAGVLDTQYF
TRBJ1-5 - - TRBV19 TGTGCCAGTTCGCAGGGTGGACAGCCCCAGCATTTT CASSQGGQPQHF